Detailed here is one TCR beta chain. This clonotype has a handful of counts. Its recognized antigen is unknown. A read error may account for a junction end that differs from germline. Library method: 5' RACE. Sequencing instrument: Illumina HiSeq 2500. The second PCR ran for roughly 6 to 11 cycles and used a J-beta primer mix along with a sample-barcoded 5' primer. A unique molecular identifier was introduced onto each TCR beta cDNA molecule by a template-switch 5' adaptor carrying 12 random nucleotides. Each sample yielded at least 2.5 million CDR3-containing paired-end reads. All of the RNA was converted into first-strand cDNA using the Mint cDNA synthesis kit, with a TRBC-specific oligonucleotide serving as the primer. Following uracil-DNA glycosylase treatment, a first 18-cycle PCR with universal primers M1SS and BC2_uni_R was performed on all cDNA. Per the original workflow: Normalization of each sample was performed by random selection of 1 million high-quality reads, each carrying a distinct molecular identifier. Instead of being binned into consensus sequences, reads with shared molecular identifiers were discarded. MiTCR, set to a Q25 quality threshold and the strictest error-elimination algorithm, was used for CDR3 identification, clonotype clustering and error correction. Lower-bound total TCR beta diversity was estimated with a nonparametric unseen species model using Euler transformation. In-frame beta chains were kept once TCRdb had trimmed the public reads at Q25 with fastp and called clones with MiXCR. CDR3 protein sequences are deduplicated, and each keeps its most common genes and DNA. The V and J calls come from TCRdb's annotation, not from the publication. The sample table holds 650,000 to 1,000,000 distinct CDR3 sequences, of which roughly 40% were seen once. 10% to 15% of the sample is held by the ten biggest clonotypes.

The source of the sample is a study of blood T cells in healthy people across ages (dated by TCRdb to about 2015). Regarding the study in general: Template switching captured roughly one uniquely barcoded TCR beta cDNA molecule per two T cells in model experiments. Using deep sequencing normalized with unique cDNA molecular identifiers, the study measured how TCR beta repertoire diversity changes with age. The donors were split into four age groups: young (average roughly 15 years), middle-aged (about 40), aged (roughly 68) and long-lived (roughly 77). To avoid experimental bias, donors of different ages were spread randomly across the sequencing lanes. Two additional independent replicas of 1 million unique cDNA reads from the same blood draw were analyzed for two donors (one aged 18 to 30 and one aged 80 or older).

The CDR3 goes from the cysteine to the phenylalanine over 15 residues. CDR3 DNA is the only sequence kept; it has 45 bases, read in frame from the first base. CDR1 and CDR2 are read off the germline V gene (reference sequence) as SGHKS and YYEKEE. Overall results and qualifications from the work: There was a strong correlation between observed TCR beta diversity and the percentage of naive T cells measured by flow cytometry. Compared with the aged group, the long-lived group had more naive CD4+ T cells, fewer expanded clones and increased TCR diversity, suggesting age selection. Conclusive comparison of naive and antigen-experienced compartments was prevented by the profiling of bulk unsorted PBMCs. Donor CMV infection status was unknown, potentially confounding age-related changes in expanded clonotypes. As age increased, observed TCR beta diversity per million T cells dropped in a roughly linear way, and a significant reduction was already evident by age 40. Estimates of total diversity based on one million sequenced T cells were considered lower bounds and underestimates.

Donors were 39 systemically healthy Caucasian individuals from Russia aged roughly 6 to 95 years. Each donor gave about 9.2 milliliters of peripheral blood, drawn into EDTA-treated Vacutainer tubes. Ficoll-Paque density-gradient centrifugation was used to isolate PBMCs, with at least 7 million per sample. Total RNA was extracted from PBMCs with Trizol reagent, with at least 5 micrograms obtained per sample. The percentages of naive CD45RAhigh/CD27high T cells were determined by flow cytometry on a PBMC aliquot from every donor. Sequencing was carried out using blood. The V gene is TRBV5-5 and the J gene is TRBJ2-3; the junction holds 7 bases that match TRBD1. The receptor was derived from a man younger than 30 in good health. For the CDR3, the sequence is CTSSLQGSSTDTQYF. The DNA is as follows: TGTACCAGCAGCTTACAGGGGAGTAGCACAGATACGCAGTATTTT.